This TCR beta chain stems from a study of T-cell reconstitution after alpha-beta-depleted transplantation in children. Whole-study findings and limits: Expanded clones from the graft, numbering several hundred, reportedly supplied alpha-beta T cells about two months after transplant. Hyperexpanded clones declined; after one year, newly produced T cells mostly supplied diversity. Recipient T cells and thymic progenitors that survived were the source of the high TCRbeta diversity seen at day 60 in some patients.

CDR3 length: 16 residues. Per the germline V gene, CDR1 is SGHTA and CDR2 is FQGTGA. Trimming removed 1 base from V and 1 base from J, with 10 bases in between. Preparation of the TCRbeta library was carried out with unique molecular identifiers. In TCRdb, the PCR reads were re-called with MiXCR into one record per CDR3 protein. The repertoire holds about 300,000 distinct CDR3 sequences, about 9.5% seen once, with approximately 7.6% in the top ten. This clonotype was counted ten times or more. Its antigen is not known. Sequenced material: PBMCs, taken before TCRalphabeta/CD19-depleted stem cell transplant. The chain is built from TRBV7-3 and TRBJ2-2, with a tentative D call TRBD1 (5 bases). This receptor was obtained from a boy less than two years old with acute myeloid leukemia, due to receive a stem cell transplant. The CDR3: CASSLIGQGNTGELFF. CDR3 nucleotide sequence: TGTGCCAGCAGCTTAATAGGTCAGGGGAACACCGGGGAGCTGTTTTTT.